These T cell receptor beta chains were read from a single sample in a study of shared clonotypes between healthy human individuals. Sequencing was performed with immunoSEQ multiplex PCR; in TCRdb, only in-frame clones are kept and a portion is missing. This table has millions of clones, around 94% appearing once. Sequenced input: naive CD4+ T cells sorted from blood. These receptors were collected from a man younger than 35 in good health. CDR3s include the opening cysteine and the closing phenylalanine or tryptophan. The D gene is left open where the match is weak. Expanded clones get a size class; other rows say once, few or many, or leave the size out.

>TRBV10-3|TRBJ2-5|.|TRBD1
TGTGCCATCGGGACAGGGGTTCAAGAGACCCAGTACTTC
CAIGTGVQETQYF
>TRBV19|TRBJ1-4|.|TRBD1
TGTGCCAGTACCCCGGGACAGGCGTTTAATGAAAAACTGTTTTTT
CASTPGQAFNEKLFF
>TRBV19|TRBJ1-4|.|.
TGTGCCAGTAGTGTCCAGGCTGCAACTAATGAAAAACTGTTTTTT
CASSVQAATNEKLFF
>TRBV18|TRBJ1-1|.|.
TGTGCCAGCTCACCGGAAGGACCAAGTGAGGCTTTCTTT
CASSPEGPSEAFF
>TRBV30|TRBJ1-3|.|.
TGTGCCTGGAGTGTACTCAGGACAAACTCTGGAAACACCATATATTTT
CAWSVLRTNSGNTIYF
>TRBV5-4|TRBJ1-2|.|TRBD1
TGTGCCAGCAGCTGGGGGGTAGGGACAGTTCTAGATGGCTACACCTTC
CASSWGVGTVLDGYTF
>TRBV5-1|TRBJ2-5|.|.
TGCGCCAGCAGCCGGCGGTCTAATTGGCCTGGCCAAGAGACCCAGTACTTC
CASSRRSNWPGQETQYF
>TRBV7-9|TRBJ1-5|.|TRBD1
TGTGCCAGCAGCCACGACAGGGTGGCTCAGCCCCAGCATTTT
CASSHDRVAQPQHF
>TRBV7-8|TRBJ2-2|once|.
TGTGCCAGCAGCTTAGAATTGTGGGGAAACACCGGGGAGCTGTTTTTT
CASSLELWGNTGELFF
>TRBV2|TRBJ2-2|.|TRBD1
TGTGCCAGCGGGGACAGAAGGAACACCGGGGAGCTGTTTTTT
CASGDRRNTGELFF